This T cell receptor beta chain was found in a study of molecular identifiers for immune sequencing clone quantification. Study-level points and caveats: The study reportedly detected spiked Jurkat TCR RNA from one cell among over 950,000 naive cells. For highly expanded clones, sizes could be underestimated when identical TCR molecules share a barcode.

For this clonotype: Its specificity is not known.

TCRdb reprocessed the PCR reads via MiXCR and lists one record per CDR3 protein. The sample contains over 300,000 distinct CDR3 sequences, roughly 24% of which appear only once. This CDR3 is 13 amino acids long. Germline V gene data show CDR1 as SGDLS and CDR2 as YYNGEE. V lost 1 base and J lost 8; bases outside the gene matches: 2. Source material: naive CD8+ T cells from blood, with Jurkat cell RNA spiked in. The subset here: FACS-sorted CD8+CD4-CCR7+CD45RA+ naive T cells. This sequence originates from a human donor in good health. Some libraries in this study had Jurkat cell RNA spiked in. The chain couples TRBV9 to TRBJ1-1, with 10 bases that match TRBD1. CDR3 sequence reads: CASSVLGQGEAFF. The CDR3 DNA sequence: TGTGCCAGCAGCGTATTGGGACAGGGGGAAGCTTTCTTT.